The source of this T cell receptor (beta chain) is a study of CD8+CD57+ T cells in acquired aplastic anemia. Overall study: Sorted CD4+ and CD8+ cell DNA averaged approximately 3.2 ug. Overall study findings and caveats: In common between the patients and the controls were around 29 CD8+ CDR3 sequences.

All patients picked for sequencing had shown, by flow cytometry, an expansion of CD8+CD57+ cells. Every patient was diagnosed with severe acquired aplastic anemia. Among the patients, none had received any therapy at the time of blood sampling. Researchers used genomic DNA as the template to profile TCR beta VDJ and CDR3. MiXCR was run by TCRdb on the reads, yielding one entry per CDR3 protein. The sample has 450,000 to 550,000 distinct CDR3 sequences, roughly 34% seen once; the top ten hold 0.8% to 0.85%. Notes on this clonotype: Its cognate antigen is unknown.

The CDR3 is 14 residues long. Per the germline V gene, CDR1 is SGHRS and CDR2 is YFSETQ. V shed 4 bases and J 12 bases; nucleotides not matched to a gene: 12. The sequence was collected from a human donor with aplastic anemia. The sequenced material came from sorted CD4+, CD8+, or CD8+CD57+ T cells (not recorded which) from PBMCs. V usage is TRBV5-1 and J usage is TRBJ2-1; 8 bases map to TRBD2. The CDR3 bases are TGCGCCAGCAGCACGAGAGGGGGACTAGAGGGGCAGTTCTTC. Its translation is CASSTRGGLEGQFF.